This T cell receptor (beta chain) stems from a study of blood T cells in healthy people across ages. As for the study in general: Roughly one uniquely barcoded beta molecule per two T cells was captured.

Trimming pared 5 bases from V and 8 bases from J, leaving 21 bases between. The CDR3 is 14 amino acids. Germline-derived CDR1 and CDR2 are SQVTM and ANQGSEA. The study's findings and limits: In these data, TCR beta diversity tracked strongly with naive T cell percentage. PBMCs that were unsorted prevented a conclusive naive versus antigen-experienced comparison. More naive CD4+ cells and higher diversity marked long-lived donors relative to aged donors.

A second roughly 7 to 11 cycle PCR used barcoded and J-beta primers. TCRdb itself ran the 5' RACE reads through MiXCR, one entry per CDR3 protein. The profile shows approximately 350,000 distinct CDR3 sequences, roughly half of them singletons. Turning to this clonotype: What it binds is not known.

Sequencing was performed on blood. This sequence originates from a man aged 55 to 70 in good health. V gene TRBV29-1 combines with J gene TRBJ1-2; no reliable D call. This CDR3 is CSVWEDKDLGGYTF. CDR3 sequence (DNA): TGCAGCGTTTGGGAAGACAAGGATCTAGGAGGCTACACCTTC.